Each of the 26 T cell receptor beta chains below was sequenced from the same sample in a study of cytomegalovirus exposure and HLA in healthy donors (dated by TCRdb to the late 2010s). Library preparation employed the immunoSEQ multiplex PCR assay. TCRdb carries this immuneACCESS record with in-frame sequences only. Its versions omit some clonotypes, under half of them owing to an unresolved V gene in the studies checked, with the rest unexplained. The sample table holds 150,000 to 200,000 clones, of which over 65% were seen once. Under 7.5% of the sample is in the top ten clones. Sequencing input: PBMCs. Source of these receptors: a man younger than 35 in good health and CMV-seropositive.

The chain employs TRBV5-6 and TRBJ2-2; possibly TRBD1 for D (5 bases). Germline V gene data show CDR1 as SGHDT and CDR2 as YYEEEE. There are 16 residues in the CDR3. Trimming left V 5 bases short and J 3 bases short, with 17 bases between. The CDR3 nucleotides read TGTGCCAGCAGTTTTCCAGGGTTTGGTGACACCGGGGAGCTGTTTTTT. It is translated as CASSFPGFGDTGELFF.

This clone was detected only once. The V and J genes are TRBV7-2 and TRBJ1-2; D perhaps matches TRBD1 (5 bases). This CDR3 contains 16 residues. CDR1 and CDR2 from the germline V gene are SGHTA and FQGNSA. Deletions cut 5 bases from V and 3 bases from J, with 19 bases between. CDR3 DNA: TGTGCCAGCAGCCCTAACCCCAGGGTAGGGGACTATGGCTACACCTTC. Translation gives CASSPNPRVGDYGYTF.

This chain links TRBV9 with TRBJ2-3, with TRBD2 identical over 14 bases. The CDR3 has 15 residues. V was clipped by 6 bases and J by 4 bases; unmatched bases: 4. Per germline, CDR1 SGDLS and CDR2 YYNGEE. CDR3 residues: CASKGLAGVADTQYF. Here the CDR3 DNA reads TGTGCCAGCAAGGGACTAGCGGGAGTAGCAGATACGCAGTATTTT.

The chain has TRBV6-5 and TRBJ2-7; no clear D. Trimming left V 5 bases short and J 2 bases short, with 4 bases between. CDR1 and CDR2 (germline): MNHEY, SVGAGI. This CDR3 spans 11 amino acids. DNA of the CDR3: TGTGCCAGCAGTCAAACCTACGAGCAGTACTTC. Protein sequence: CASSQTYEQYF.

The chain links TRBV27 to TRBJ2-5; 8 bases map to TRBD2. The length of the CDR3 is 14 residues. V lost 4 bases, J lost 6 bases, and 7 bases stayed unmatched. CDR1 and CDR2 (germline): MNHEY, SMNVEV (reference sequence). CDR3 in DNA: TGTGCCAGCAGTTATAGCGGGACTGAGAAGACCCAGTACTTC. It yields the protein CASSYSGTEKTQYF.

V gene TRBV6-4 combines with J gene TRBJ2-2; 8 bases map to TRBD1. The V and J ends lost 5 bases and 4 bases, in that order; junction bases with no gene match: 6. Germline values: CDR1 MRHNA, CDR2 SNTAGT. The CDR3 sequence is 15 residues long. CDR3 bases: TGTGCCAGCAGTCCAGGACAGGGATTCACCGGGGAGCTGTTTTTT. This sequence encodes CASSPGQGFTGELFF.

The V call is TRBV29-1, the J call TRBJ2-7; 9 nucleotides align to TRBD2. The V segment lost 6 bases and the J segment 5 bases; nucleotides outside the gene matches: 8. Per the germline V gene, CDR1 is SQVTM and CDR2 is ANQGSEA. The CDR3 loop spans 13 amino acids. CDR3 bases: TGCAGCGTCAGGGCGGGAGGGGGGCACGAGCAGTACTTC. It is translated as CSVRAGGGHEQYF.

The J gene is TRBJ1-4, the V gene TRBV5-6, with D tentatively TRBD1 (5 bases). CDR1 is SGHDT, CDR2 YYEEEE, per germline. The CDR3 contains 14 residues. V lost 2 bases and J 6 bases, leaving 11 bases between the germline ends. The CDR3 DNA reads TGTGCCAGCAGCTTCGGGCAGGGTCATGAAAAACTGTTTTTT. It yields the protein CASSFGQGHEKLFF.

V gene TRBV27 combines with J gene TRBJ1-4; possibly TRBD1 for D (5 bases). Germline V lookup: CDR1 MNHEY, CDR2 SMNVEV (reference sequence). Trimming cost V 5 bases and J 0 bases, with 13 bases left between them. The CDR3 extends over 16 amino acids. The CDR3 loop reads CASSHQGLATNEKLFF. As DNA, the CDR3 is TGTGCCAGCAGTCATCAGGGACTCGCAACTAATGAAAAACTGTTTTTT.

This clone turned up a few times. This chain's CDR3 is CATSRLGPGRERGYNEQFF. The CDR3 nucleotides read TGTGCCACCAGCAGATTGGGGCCGGGGCGGGAGAGGGGCTACAATGAGCAGTTCTTC. V gene TRBV15 combines with J gene TRBJ2-1; 7 positions agree with TRBD2. The junction had 16 bases not matched to a gene; V was cut back by 2 bases and J by 3 bases. The CDR3 is made up of 19 amino acids. Germline CDR1 LNHNV, CDR2 YYDKDF (reference sequence).

J is TRBJ2-2 and V is TRBV6-1; D is unresolved. CDR1 is MNHNS, CDR2 SASEGT, per germline. CDR3 length: 13 amino acids. V was shortened by 3 bases and J by 6 bases, with 8 bases between the two germline ends. Written as DNA, the CDR3 is TGTGCCAGCAGTGAGTGGCCTGCCGGGGAGCTGTTTTTT. Translating it yields CASSEWPAGELFF.

The DNA for the CDR3 is TGTGCCAGCAGCGACTCCCCTAGCGGGAGTAGGAATGAGCAGTTCTTC. It codes for CASSDSPSGSRNEQFF. The chain links TRBV7-8 to TRBJ2-1, with 10 bases aligning to TRBD2. Trimming cost V 5 bases and J 7 bases; bases outside gene matches: 11. CDR1 and CDR2 from the germline V gene are SGHVS and FQNEAQ. This CDR3 spans 16 amino acids.

The rearrangement joins TRBV30 to TRBJ2-7; 12 bases fit TRBD2. Germline V CDR1 and CDR2: GTSNPN, SVGIG (reference sequence). J lost 6 bases, V lost 0 bases, and 9 bases had no gene match. The CDR3 is made up of 16 amino acids. The CDR3 spells CAWSVRTSGNSGEQYF. In nucleotides, the CDR3 is TGTGCCTGGAGTGTAAGGACTAGCGGGAATTCGGGCGAGCAGTACTTC.

The chain uses TRBV7-9 and TRBJ1-1, with TRBD1 matching 7 bases. In germline, CDR1 is SEHNR, CDR2 FQNEAQ (reference sequence). This CDR3 has 12 residues. J gave up 8 bases and V 6 bases, and 6 bases lay outside the gene matches. The CDR3 DNA reads TGTGCCAGCAGGCCCGGGGACAGAGAAGCTTTCTTT. Amino acids: CASRPGDREAFF.

The CDR3: CASSPGGTDTQYF. CDR3 DNA: TGTGCCAGCAGCCCCGGAGGGACAGATACGCAGTATTTT. The J gene is TRBJ2-3, the V gene TRBV9; TRBD2 is a possible D gene (6 bases). The V gene lost 4 bases and the J gene lost 3 bases, with 9 bases spanning the gap. CDR1 is SGDLS and CDR2 is YYNGEE in the germline V gene. This CDR3 is 13 amino acids long. The full variable domain, in which reference TRBV9 and TRBJ2-3 provide the parts outside the CDR3, is DSGVTQTPKHLITATGQRVTLRCSPRSGDLSVYWYQQSLDQGLQFLIQYYNGEERAKGNILERFSAQQFPDLHSELNLSSLELGDSALYFCASSPGGTDTQYFGPGTRLTVL.

The V and J genes are TRBV15 and TRBJ2-3; TRBD1 is a possible D gene (5 bases). This CDR3 region has 16 residues. V lost 1 base to trimming and J lost 3 bases, with 14 bases between them. Per germline, CDR1 LNHNV and CDR2 YYDKDF (reference sequence). CDR3 bases: TGTGCCACCAGCAGAGTTGGCAGGGTTAATACAGATACGCAGTATTTT. Its protein product is CATSRVGRVNTDTQYF.

This chain joins TRBV4-1 and TRBJ1-2, with 11 bases lining up with TRBD1. V lost 3 bases to trimming and J lost 4 bases; unmatched junction nucleotides: 4. The CDR3 totals 15 residues. CDR1 is MGHRA, CDR2 YSYEKL, per germline. In DNA form, the CDR3 reads TGCGCCAGCAGCCATGGGGACAGGGGGGGCTATGGCTACACCTTC. Translation: CASSHGDRGGYGYTF.

This chain uses TRBV25-1 with TRBJ2-1; 10 nucleotides match TRBD1. The length of the CDR3 is 14 residues. Per the germline V gene, CDR1 is MGHDK and CDR2 is SYGVNS. V gave up 8 bases and J gave up 8 bases; unmatched junction bases: 9. The DNA of the CDR3 is TGTGCCAGCCGGTCGGGACAGGGGATGGATGAGCAGTTCTTC. Translation: CASRSGQGMDEQFF. The full variable domain, with the rest looked up from reference TRBV25-1 and TRBJ2-1, is EADIYQTPRYLVIGTGKKITLECSQTMGHDKMYWYQQDPGMELHLIHYSYGVNSTEKGDLSSESTVSRIRTEHFPLTLESARPSHTSQYLCASRSGQGMDEQFFGPGTRLTVL.

The chain carries TRBV27 and TRBJ2-3, with a tentative D call TRBD2 (5 bases). Germline assignment: CDR1 MNHEY and CDR2 SMNVEV (reference sequence). This CDR3 contains 15 residues. The V end lost 0 bases, the J end lost 6 bases, and 13 bases lay between the germline ends. CDR3: CASSLSFGMRDTQYF. In DNA form, the CDR3 reads TGTGCCAGCAGTTTATCGTTCGGGATGAGGGATACGCAGTATTTT.

V and J are TRBV9 and TRBJ1-1, with TRBD1 as a possible D gene (5 bases). The V and J ends lost 1 base and 1 base respectively, with 8 bases between them. The length of the CDR3 is 14 residues. CDR1 is SGDLS and CDR2 is YYNGEE in the germline V gene. The CDR3 region has the DNA TGTGCCAGCAGCGTACGACAGAGGAACACTGAAGCTTTCTTT. Protein product: CASSVRQRNTEAFF.

The chain uses TRBV15 and TRBJ2-7; 9 nucleotides align to TRBD2. The V and J ends lost 0 bases and 3 bases, in that order; junction bases with no gene match: 3. This CDR3 comprises 15 residues. Germline V CDR1 and CDR2: LNHNV, YYDKDF (reference sequence). CDR3 amino acids: CATSRDGTSIYEQYF. The DNA of the CDR3 is TGTGCCACCAGCAGAGACGGGACTAGCATCTACGAGCAGTACTTC.

The J gene is TRBJ1-5, the V gene TRBV28, with D perhaps matching TRBD1 (5 bases). The CDR3 loop spans 16 amino acids. Trimming removed 8 bases from V and 0 bases from J, with 17 bases in between. Per the germline V gene, CDR1 is MDHEN and CDR2 is SYDVKM. In nucleotides, the CDR3 is TGTGCCAGCCCACCCGGAGGGGAGTTTAGCAATCAGCCCCAGCATTTT. Its protein is CASPPGGEFSNQPQHF.

The chain links TRBV7-9 to TRBJ1-4; 8 positions agree with TRBD1. Germline CDR1 reads SEHNR; CDR2 reads FQNEAQ (reference sequence). This CDR3 has 14 amino acids. Trimming removed 7 bases from V and 7 bases from J; junction bases left unmatched: 8. CDR3 bases: TGTGCCAGCACCACAGGGGGGAGAGGTGAAAAACTGTTTTTT. This gives the protein CASTTGGRGEKLFF.

This rearrangement joins TRBV18 to TRBJ2-1; 7 bases map to TRBD2. The V gene's germline CDR1 is KGHSH and CDR2 LQKENI. The trim removed 3 bases at V and 5 bases at J, leaving 10 bases unmatched. The CDR3 is 16 residues long. Here the CDR3 reads CASSPWAGVLNNEQFF. For the CDR3, the DNA is TGTGCCAGCTCACCGTGGGCGGGAGTGTTGAACAATGAGCAGTTCTTC.

This clone was counted a single time. The V call is TRBV28, the J call TRBJ2-7; TRBD1 agrees at 12 bases. The germline V gene has CDR1 MDHEN and CDR2 SYDVKM. V was pared by 6 bases and J by 4 bases, with 16 bases of the junction left unmatched. CDR3 length equals 18 residues. The CDR3 DNA is TGTGCCAGCAGGTCCGGGACAGGGGGCCTCGGAAGCTGGTACGAGCAGTACTTC. It codes for CASRSGTGGLGSWYEQYF.

The chain employs TRBV7-6 and TRBJ1-2, with D uncertain. V lost 1 base, J lost 0 bases, and 6 bases lay in between. The CDR3 runs 14 residues. Germline CDR1 reads SGHVS; CDR2 reads FNYEAQ. The CDR3 region has the DNA TGTGCCAGCAGCTTAGGGACTGCTAACTATGGCTACACCTTC. This codes for CASSLGTANYGYTF.